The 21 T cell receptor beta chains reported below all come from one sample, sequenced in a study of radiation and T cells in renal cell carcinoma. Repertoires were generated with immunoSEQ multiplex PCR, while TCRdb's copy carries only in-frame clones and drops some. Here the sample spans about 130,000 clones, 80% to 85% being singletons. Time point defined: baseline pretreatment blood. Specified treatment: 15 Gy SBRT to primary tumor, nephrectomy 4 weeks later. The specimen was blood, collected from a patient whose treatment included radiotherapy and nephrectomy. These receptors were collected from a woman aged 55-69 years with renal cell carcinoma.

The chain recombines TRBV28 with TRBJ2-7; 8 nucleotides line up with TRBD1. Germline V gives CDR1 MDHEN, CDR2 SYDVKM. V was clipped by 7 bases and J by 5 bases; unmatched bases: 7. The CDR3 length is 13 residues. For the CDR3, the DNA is TGTGCCAGCAATGGACAGGGAGGCCACGAGCAGTACTTC. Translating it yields CASNGQGGHEQYF.

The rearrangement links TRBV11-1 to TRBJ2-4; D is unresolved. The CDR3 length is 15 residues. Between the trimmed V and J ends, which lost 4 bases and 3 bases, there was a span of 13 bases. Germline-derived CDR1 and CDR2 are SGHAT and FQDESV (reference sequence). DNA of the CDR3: TGTGCCAGCAGCTCCCAAGGGTCAGGCAAAAACATTCAGTACTTC. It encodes CASSSQGSGKNIQYF.

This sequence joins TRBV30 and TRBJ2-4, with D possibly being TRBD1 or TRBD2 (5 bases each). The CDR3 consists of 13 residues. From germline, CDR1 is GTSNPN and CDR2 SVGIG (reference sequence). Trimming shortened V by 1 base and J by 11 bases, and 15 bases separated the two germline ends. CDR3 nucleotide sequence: TGTGCCTGGAGTGGCCCCCCAAGGGGACTTCAGTACTTC. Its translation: CAWSGPPRGLQYF.

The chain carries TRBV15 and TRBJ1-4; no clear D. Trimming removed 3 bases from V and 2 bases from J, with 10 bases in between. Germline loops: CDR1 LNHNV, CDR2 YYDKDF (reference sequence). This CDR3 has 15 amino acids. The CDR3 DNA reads TGTGCCACCAGCAGGGGCTCCCCGACTAATGAAAAACTGTTTTTT. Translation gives CATSRGSPTNEKLFF.

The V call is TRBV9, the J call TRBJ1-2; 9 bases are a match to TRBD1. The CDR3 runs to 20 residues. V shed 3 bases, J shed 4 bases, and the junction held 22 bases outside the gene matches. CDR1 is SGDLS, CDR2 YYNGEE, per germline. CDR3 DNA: TGTGCCAGCAGCGACCCCGTCCGGGGGACAGGGACGTTCTGGGTCTATGGCTACACCTTC. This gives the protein CASSDPVRGTGTFWVYGYTF.

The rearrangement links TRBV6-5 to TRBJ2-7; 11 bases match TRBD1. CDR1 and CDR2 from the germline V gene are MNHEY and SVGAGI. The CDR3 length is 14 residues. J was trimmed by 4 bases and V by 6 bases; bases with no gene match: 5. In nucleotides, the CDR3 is TGTGCCAGCAGCACCGGGACAGGGGGTTACGAGCAGTACTTC. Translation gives CASSTGTGGYEQYF.

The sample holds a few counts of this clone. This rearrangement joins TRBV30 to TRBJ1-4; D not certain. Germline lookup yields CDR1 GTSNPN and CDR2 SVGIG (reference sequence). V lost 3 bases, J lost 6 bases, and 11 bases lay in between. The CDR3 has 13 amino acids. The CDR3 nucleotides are TGTGCCTGGAGATCCAATCGGGATGAAAAACTGTTTTTT. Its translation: CAWRSNRDEKLFF.

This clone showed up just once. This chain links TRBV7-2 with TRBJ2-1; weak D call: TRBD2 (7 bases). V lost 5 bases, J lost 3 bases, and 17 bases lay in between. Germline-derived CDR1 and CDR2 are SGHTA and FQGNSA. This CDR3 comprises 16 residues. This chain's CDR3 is CASSPERGRGYNEQFF. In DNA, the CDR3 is TGTGCCAGCAGCCCAGAGAGGGGGAGGGGCTACAATGAGCAGTTCTTC.

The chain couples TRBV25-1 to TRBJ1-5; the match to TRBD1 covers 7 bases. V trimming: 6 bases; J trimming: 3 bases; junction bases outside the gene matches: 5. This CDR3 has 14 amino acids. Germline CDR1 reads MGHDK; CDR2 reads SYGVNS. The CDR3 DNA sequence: TGTGCCAGCAGGCAGACAGGGAACAATCAGCCCCAGCATTTT. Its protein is CASRQTGNNQPQHF.

The CDR3 region has the DNA TGTGCCAGCAGTTCGATCTTACGGAGGGGATGGGATAAAGAGACCCAGTACTTC. This encodes CASSSILRRGWDKETQYF. The rearrangement links TRBV28 to TRBJ2-5; tentative D call: TRBD2 (6 bases). V lost 4 bases, J lost 3 bases, and 24 bases lay in between. In germline, CDR1 is MDHEN, CDR2 SYDVKM. This CDR3 spans 18 amino acids.

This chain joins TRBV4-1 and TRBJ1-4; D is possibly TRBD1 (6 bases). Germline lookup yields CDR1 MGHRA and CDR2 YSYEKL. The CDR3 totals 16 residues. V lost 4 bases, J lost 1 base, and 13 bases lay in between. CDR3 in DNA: TGCGCCAGCAGCCCTCTACCGACAGGAACTAATGAAAAACTGTTTTTT. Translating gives CASSPLPTGTNEKLFF.

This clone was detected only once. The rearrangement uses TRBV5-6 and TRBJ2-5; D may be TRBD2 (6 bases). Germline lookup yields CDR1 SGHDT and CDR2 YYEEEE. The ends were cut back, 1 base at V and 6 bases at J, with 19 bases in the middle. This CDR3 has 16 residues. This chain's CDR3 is CASSLRSGGVAKTQYF. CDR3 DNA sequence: TGTGCCAGCAGCTTGAGGTCTGGAGGGGTCGCGAAGACCCAGTACTTC. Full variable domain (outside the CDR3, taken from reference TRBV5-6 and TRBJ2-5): DAGVTQSPTHLIKTRGQQVTLRCSPKSGHDTVSWYQQALGQGPQFIFQYYEEEERQRGNFPDRFSGHQFPNYSSELNVNALLLGDSALYLCASSLRSGGVAKTQYFGPGTRLLVL.

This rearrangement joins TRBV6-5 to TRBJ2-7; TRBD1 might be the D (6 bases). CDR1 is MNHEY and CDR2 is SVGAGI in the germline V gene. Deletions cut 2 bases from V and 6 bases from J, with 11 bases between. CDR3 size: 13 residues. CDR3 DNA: TGTGCCAGCAGTTACGCAGGGGTGGGCGAGCAGTACTTC. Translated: CASSYAGVGEQYF.

The chain's CDR3 is CASSERTETYEQYF. The CDR3 nucleotides read TGTGCCAGCAGTGAAAGGACGGAAACCTACGAGCAGTACTTC. The rearrangement joins TRBV2 to TRBJ2-7; D is ambiguous. V lost 2 bases to trimming and J lost 2 bases, with 10 bases between them. Germline V gives CDR1 SNHLY, CDR2 FYNNEI. This CDR3 spans 14 amino acids.

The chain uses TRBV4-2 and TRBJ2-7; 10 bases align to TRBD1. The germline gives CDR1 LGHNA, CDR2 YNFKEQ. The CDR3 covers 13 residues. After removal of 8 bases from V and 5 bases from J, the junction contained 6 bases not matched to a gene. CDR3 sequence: CASRDRGTDEQYF. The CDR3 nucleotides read TGTGCCAGCCGGGACAGGGGTACCGACGAGCAGTACTTC.

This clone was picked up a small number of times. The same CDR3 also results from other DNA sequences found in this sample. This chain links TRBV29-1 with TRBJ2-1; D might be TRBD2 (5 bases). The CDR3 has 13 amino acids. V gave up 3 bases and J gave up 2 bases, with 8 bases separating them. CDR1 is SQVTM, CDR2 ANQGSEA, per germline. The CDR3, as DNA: TGCAGCGTTGATGGGCGGGCCTACAATGAGCAGTTCTTC. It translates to CSVDGRAYNEQFF.

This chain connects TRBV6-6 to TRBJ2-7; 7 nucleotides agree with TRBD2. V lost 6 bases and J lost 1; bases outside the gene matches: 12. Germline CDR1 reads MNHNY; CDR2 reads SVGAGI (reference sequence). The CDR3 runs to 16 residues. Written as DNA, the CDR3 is TGTGCCAGCAGAACGGAGGGCGGGGGACCGTCCTACGAGCAGTACTTC. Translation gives CASRTEGGGPSYEQYF.

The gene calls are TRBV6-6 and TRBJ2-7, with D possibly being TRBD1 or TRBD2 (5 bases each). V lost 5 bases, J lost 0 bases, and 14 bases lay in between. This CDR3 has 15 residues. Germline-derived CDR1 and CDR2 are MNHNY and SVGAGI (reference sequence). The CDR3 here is CASSPRDLSSYEQYF. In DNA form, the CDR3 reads TGTGCCAGCAGTCCCCGGGACCTAAGCTCCTACGAGCAGTACTTC.

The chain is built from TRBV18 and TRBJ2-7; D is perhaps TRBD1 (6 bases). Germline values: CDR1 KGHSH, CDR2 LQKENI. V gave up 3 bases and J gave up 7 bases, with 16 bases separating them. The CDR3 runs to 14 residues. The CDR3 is CASSPGAGEGEQYF. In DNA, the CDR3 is TGTGCCAGCTCACCCGGAGCAGGGGAAGGAGAGCAGTACTTC.

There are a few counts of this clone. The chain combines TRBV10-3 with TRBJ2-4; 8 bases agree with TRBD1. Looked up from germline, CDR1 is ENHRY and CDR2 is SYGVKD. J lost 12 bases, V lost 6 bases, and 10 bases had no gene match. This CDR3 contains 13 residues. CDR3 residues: CAIRGQAALDQYF. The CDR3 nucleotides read TGTGCCATCAGGGGACAGGCCGCCTTGGATCAGTACTTC.

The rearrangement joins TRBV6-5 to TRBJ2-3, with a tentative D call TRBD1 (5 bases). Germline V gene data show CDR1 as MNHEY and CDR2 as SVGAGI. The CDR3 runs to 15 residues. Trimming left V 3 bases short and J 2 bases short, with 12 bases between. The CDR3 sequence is CASSYKGVITDTQYF. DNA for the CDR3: TGTGCCAGCAGTTATAAAGGGGTTATCACAGATACGCAGTATTTT.